The 14 T cell receptor beta chains given below trace back to one sample, sequenced in a study of technical replicates of blood from a few donors. TCRdb's table, derived via immunoSEQ multiplex PCR, lists solely in-frame clones and lacks some. This table holds roughly 83,000 clones, around nine tenths found once. Specimen: T cells isolated from PBMCs. The receptors were gathered from a human donor in good health.

This clone was detected once. V and J are TRBV6-6 and TRBJ2-1, with 10 bases matching TRBD2. The CDR3 is made up of 14 amino acids. CDR1 and CDR2 (germline): MNHNY, SVGAGI (reference sequence). With 2 bases clipped from V and 11 bases from J, the junction kept 6 bases outside the gene matches. The CDR3 DNA is TGTGCCAGCAGTTACGGCCTAGCGGGGGCCAAGCAGTTCTTC. Encoded protein: CASSYGLAGAKQFF.

This chain joins TRBV16 and TRBJ1-5, with D unresolved. This CDR3 comprises 13 residues. V gave up 2 bases and J gave up 9 bases, with 11 bases separating them. Germline values: CDR1 KGHSY, CDR2 FQNENV. The chain's CDR3 is CASSQNLRGPQHF. CDR3 DNA sequence: TGTGCCAGCAGCCAAAACCTCCGAGGGCCCCAGCATTTT.

The chain uses TRBV10-3 and TRBJ1-1, with no clear D. Germline V gene sequence: CDR1 ENHRY, CDR2 SYGVKD. The CDR3 has 13 amino acids. V dropped 5 bases and J dropped 2 bases, with 9 bases sitting between them. For the CDR3, the DNA is TGTGCCATCAGTATAGACATTAACACTGAAGCTTTCTTT. Amino acids: CAISIDINTEAFF.

This chain links TRBV29-1 with TRBJ2-3, with a weak D call TRBD2 (6 bases). There are 17 residues in the CDR3. CDR1 SQVTM and CDR2 ANQGSEA come from the germline V gene. Trimming pared 0 bases from V and 0 bases from J, leaving 16 bases between. The CDR3 nucleotides read TGCAGCGTTGAAGAATTCTATGGTAGCGGAAGCACAGATACGCAGTATTTT. Amino acid sequence: CSVEEFYGSGSTDTQYF.

The chain uses TRBV11-1 and TRBJ1-6; D gene uncertain. Germline V lookup: CDR1 SGHAT, CDR2 FQDESV (reference sequence). There are 14 residues in the CDR3. The germline V and J ends were trimmed by 3 bases and 5 bases, with 8 bases remaining between them. The DNA of the CDR3 is TGTGCCAGCAGCTTGCGGGAAAATAATTCACCCCTCCACTTT. As protein: CASSLRENNSPLHF.

Of note for this clone: The same CDR3 is also encoded by other DNA sequences in this sample. The chain couples TRBV5-1 to TRBJ2-7; 8 nucleotides align to TRBD2. Losses at the gene ends were 1 base for V and 0 bases for J; bases not matched to a gene: 3. This CDR3 has 15 amino acids. Germline V gives CDR1 SGHRS, CDR2 YFSETQ. CDR3 sequence (DNA): TGCGCCAGCAGCTTGTCCAGCGGGAGCTCCTACGAGCAGTACTTC. Its protein product is CASSLSSGSSYEQYF.

The chain combines TRBV28 with TRBJ1-5; D unclear. The CDR3 spans 13 residues. The V and J ends lost 5 bases and 5 bases respectively, with 10 bases between them. Germline-derived CDR1 and CDR2 are MDHEN and SYDVKM. The CDR3, as DNA: TGTGCCAGCAGTCAAGACACCCATCAGCCCCAGCATTTT. Amino acids: CASSQDTHQPQHF. Together with reference TRBV28 and TRBJ1-5, the CDR3 gives the full variable domain: DVKVTQSSRYLVKRTGEKVFLECVQDMDHENMFWYRQDPGLGLRLIYFSYDVKMKEKGDIPEGYSVSREKKERFSLILESASTNQTSMYLCASSQDTHQPQHFGDGTRLSIL.

The chain uses TRBV11-2 and TRBJ1-1; 9 bases align to TRBD1. V shed 4 bases and J 3 bases; nucleotides not matched to a gene: 3. The V gene's germline CDR1 is SGHAT and CDR2 FQNNGV. This CDR3 spans 14 amino acids. CDR3 sequence reads: CASSSGTGYTEAFF. The CDR3, as DNA: TGTGCCAGCAGCTCGGGGACAGGGTACACTGAAGCTTTCTTT.

The rearrangement uses TRBV30 and TRBJ1-5; D is uncertain. This CDR3 region has 13 residues. Trimming removed 1 base at V and 6 bases at J, with 10 bases between. Per germline, CDR1 GTSNPN and CDR2 SVGIG (reference sequence). The CDR3, as DNA: TGTGCCTGGAGTGGGATGGCAGGTCAGCCCCAGCATTTT. Its protein product is CAWSGMAGQPQHF.

This clone showed up just once. V usage is TRBV6-1 and J usage is TRBJ2-1; D perhaps matches TRBD2 (5 bases). In germline, CDR1 is MNHNS, CDR2 SASEGT. CDR3 size: 17 residues. V was trimmed by 4 bases and J by 4 bases, leaving 20 bases between them. CDR3 in DNA: TGTGCCAGCAGTGGAACACTAGTAAGCGGAGGATACAATGAGCAGTTCTTC. Translating it yields CASSGTLVSGGYNEQFF.

This clone was observed a single time. This chain uses TRBV2 with TRBJ1-5; the match to TRBD1 covers 10 bases. Germline loops: CDR1 SNHLY, CDR2 FYNNEI. The CDR3 extends over 15 amino acids. V was clipped by 8 bases and J by 9 bases; unmatched bases: 13. CDR3 sequence: CASQGYGTGVLPQHF. The DNA for the CDR3 is TGTGCCAGCCAAGGATATGGGACAGGGGTTTTGCCCCAGCATTTT.

The chain has TRBV28 and TRBJ2-5, with D possibly TRBD2 on 5 matching bases. CDR3 length: 13 amino acids. CDR1 and CDR2 from the germline V gene are MDHEN and SYDVKM. Trimming took off 6 bases at V and 3 bases at J, with 11 bases between the two ends. The CDR3 DNA sequence: TGTGCCAGCAGCCAAGGGCGGGAAGAGACCCAGTACTTC. Its protein is CASSQGREETQYF.

The rearrangement joins TRBV11-2 to TRBJ2-5, with D unclear. The CDR3 is 16 amino acids. Trimming cost V 6 bases and J 1 base, with 18 bases left between them. Germline V gives CDR1 SGHAT, CDR2 FQNNGV. CDR3 amino acids: CASSPRRLLTQETQYF. The DNA for the CDR3 is TGTGCCAGCAGTCCGCGCCGTTTATTAACCCAAGAGACCCAGTACTTC.

The chain recombines TRBV5-6 with TRBJ2-3, with 12 bases matching TRBD2. V shed 3 bases and J 5 bases; nucleotides not matched to a gene: 7. Germline CDR1 and CDR2: SGHDT and YYEEEE. The CDR3 is 16 residues long. CDR3 protein: CASSWRLAGEVDTQYF. CDR3 nucleotide sequence: TGTGCCAGCAGCTGGCGACTAGCGGGAGAAGTAGATACGCAGTATTTT.